Below are 27 T cell receptor beta chains sequenced from a single sample in a study of cytomegalovirus exposure and HLA in healthy donors (dated by TCRdb to the late 2010s). Receptor libraries were prepared by the immunoSEQ multiplex PCR assay. The multiplex PCR relied on a mix of 60 forward primers for TCR Vbeta segments and 13 reverse primers for TCR Jbeta segments. The source is immuneACCESS, and TCRdb retained only in-frame sequences with V and J called. Part of the clones is not carried over; for the studies checked, unresolved V genes explain less than half of this, and the remainder is unexplained. The sample yields about 190,000 clones; more than 70% were counted once. The top ten clones comprise 0.2% to 0.3% of the sample. The specimen was PBMCs. These receptors all stem from a boy younger than 18 in good health and CMV-seronegative.

The chain recombines TRBV2 with TRBJ2-5; 7 bases are a match to TRBD2. CDR3 length equals 20 residues. J lost 5 bases, V lost 4 bases, and 25 bases had no gene match. Germline loops: CDR1 SNHLY, CDR2 FYNNEI. CDR3: CASSGGLGLRRYLFGETQYF. In DNA, the CDR3 is TGTGCCAGCAGTGGGGGGTTGGGACTAAGGCGGTATTTGTTCGGGGAGACCCAGTACTTC.

The chain employs TRBV30 and TRBJ1-6; D is undetermined. The CDR3 runs 12 residues. Trimming cost V 2 bases and J 6 bases, with 5 bases left between them. CDR1 GTSNPN and CDR2 SVGIG come from the germline V gene (reference sequence). Here the CDR3 reads CAWSPVNSPLHF. DNA for the CDR3: TGTGCCTGGAGTCCGGTTAATTCACCCCTCCACTTT.

V is TRBV4-3 and J is TRBJ2-1, with a possible D match to TRBD2 (6 bases). Germline values: CDR1 LGHNA, CDR2 YSLEER. V shed 0 bases and J shed 10 bases, with 10 bases lying between them. The CDR3 is 13 residues long. The CDR3 DNA reads as TGCGCCAGCAGCCAAGACAGGACTACAGAGCAGTTCTTC. It translates to CASSQDRTTEQFF.

The chain couples TRBV19 to TRBJ2-7, with 9 bases matching TRBD2. The CDR3 is 15 residues long. Trimming took 5 bases from V and 5 from J; bases not matched to a gene: 10. Germline V gene sequence: CDR1 LNHDA, CDR2 SQIVND (reference sequence). Here the CDR3 reads CASSAIAGVFNEQYF. DNA for the CDR3: TGTGCCAGTAGTGCTATAGCGGGAGTGTTTAACGAGCAGTACTTC.

V gene TRBV19 combines with J gene TRBJ1-2; TRBD1 matches at 7 bases. Germline CDR1 and CDR2: LNHDA and SQIVND (reference sequence). Trimming cost V 5 bases and J 4 bases; bases outside gene matches: 13. This CDR3 is built from 16 residues. The CDR3 region is CASSETGTAYSYGYTF. The DNA for the CDR3 is TGTGCCAGTAGTGAAACCGGGACAGCTTATTCCTATGGCTACACCTTC.

This clone has just one count. The genes are TRBV9 and TRBJ1-3; D might be TRBD1 (5 bases). Germline CDR1 SGDLS, CDR2 YYNGEE. CDR3 length: 16 amino acids. The V and J ends lost 4 bases and 0 bases respectively, with 14 bases between them. CDR3 sequence (DNA): TGTGCCAGCAGCCAGACAGCGGGGGGCTCTGGAAACACCATATATTTT. Its translation is CASSQTAGGSGNTIYF.

This chain joins TRBV27 and TRBJ2-2; tentative D call: TRBD2 (5 bases). Per the germline V gene, CDR1 is MNHEY and CDR2 is SMNVEV (reference sequence). V was trimmed by 6 bases and J by 7 bases, leaving 15 bases between them. The CDR3 runs to 14 residues. CDR3 in DNA: TGTGCCAGCAGGCCTACTCGACGGGGCGGGGAGCTGTTTTTT. Its translation: CASRPTRRGGELFF.

This chain links TRBV5-1 with TRBJ1-4; TRBD1 agrees at 8 bases. Trimming cost V 6 bases and J 6 bases; bases outside gene matches: 4. Germline V gene lookup returns CDR1 SGHRS and CDR2 YFSETQ. The CDR3 totals 13 residues. The CDR3 sequence: CASKQGVDEKLFF. The CDR3 nucleotides are TGCGCCAGCAAACAGGGGGTAGATGAAAAACTGTTTTTT. The whole variable domain, remainder taken from reference TRBV5-1 and TRBJ1-4, is KAGVTQTPRYLIKTRGQQVTLSCSPISGHRSVSWYQQTPGQGLQFLFEYFSETQRNKGNFPGRFSGRQFSNSRSEMNVSTLELGDSALYLCASKQGVDEKLFFGSGTQLSVL.

This clone was seen a few times. J is TRBJ2-7 and V is TRBV5-4, with D possibly matching TRBD2 (5 bases). The CDR3 totals 13 residues. Germline CDR1 is SGHNT and CDR2 is YYREEE (reference sequence). Deletions cut 0 bases from V and 5 bases from J, with 9 bases between. CDR3 in amino acids: CASSLAGVNEQYF. CDR3 coding DNA: TGTGCCAGCAGCTTGGCCGGGGTAAACGAGCAGTACTTC.

This clone was picked up one time. The V call is TRBV19, the J call TRBJ1-5; D possibly corresponds to TRBD1 (5 bases). V was pared by 9 bases and J by 7 bases, with 10 bases between. Germline CDR1 and CDR2: LNHDA and SQIVND (reference sequence). The CDR3 has 11 amino acids. Written as DNA, the CDR3 is TGTGCCAGCCAGGGTTGGCAGCCCCAGCATTTT. Encoded protein: CASQGWQPQHF.

The chain is built from TRBV7-8 and TRBJ2-4; 8 bases fit TRBD2. The CDR3 extends over 14 amino acids. The germline V gene has CDR1 SGHVS and CDR2 FQNEAQ. V was clipped by 5 bases and J by 6 bases; unmatched bases: 6. CDR3 sequence (DNA): TGTGCCAGCAGCCGCCCGGGACTAGGAAACATTCAGTACTTC. Its protein product is CASSRPGLGNIQYF.

This chain links TRBV9 with TRBJ2-1; 11 bases are shared with TRBD2. CDR1 is SGDLS, CDR2 YYNGEE, per germline. The CDR3 is made up of 16 amino acids. The trim removed 3 bases at V and 6 bases at J, leaving 8 bases unmatched. CDR3 loop: CASSGKLSGGANEQFF. The CDR3 DNA reads TGTGCCAGCAGCGGCAAACTTAGCGGGGGGGCCAATGAGCAGTTCTTC.

The chain combines TRBV4-1 with TRBJ1-2; TRBD1 agrees at 7 bases. Looked up from germline, CDR1 is MGHRA and CDR2 is YSYEKL. The CDR3 consists of 15 residues. V was clipped by 0 bases and J by 7 bases; unmatched bases: 8. As DNA, the CDR3 is TGCGCCAGCAGCCAAGATCAAGAGGGGGCTGCTGGCTACACCTTC. As protein: CASSQDQEGAAGYTF.

V is TRBV6-1 and J is TRBJ1-1; tentative D call: TRBD1 (5 bases). This CDR3 is built from 14 residues. CDR1 and CDR2 (germline): MNHNS, SASEGT. Trimming cost V 9 bases and J 0 bases, with 14 bases left between them. In nucleotides, the CDR3 is TGTGCCAGGTCCTCGGGACTGTTGAACACTGAAGCTTTCTTT. Its translation is CARSSGLLNTEAFF.

This chain uses TRBV7-2 with TRBJ2-1; the match to TRBD1 covers 10 bases. This CDR3 comprises 15 residues. Germline lookup yields CDR1 SGHTA and CDR2 FQGNSA. V gave up 5 bases and J gave up 6 bases; unmatched junction bases: 7. CDR3 DNA: TGTGCCAGCAGCCAGGGACAGGGGACCGGCAATGAGCAGTTCTTC. Protein product: CASSQGQGTGNEQFF.

The gene calls are TRBV28 and TRBJ2-2; maybe TRBD2 (6 bases). Trimming pared 7 bases from V and 6 bases from J, leaving 21 bases between. The CDR3 consists of 16 residues. Germline V gene data show CDR1 as MDHEN and CDR2 as SYDVKM. CDR3: CASTPNRRQRAGELFF. The CDR3 DNA reads as TGTGCCAGCACCCCCAACCGGAGACAGCGGGCCGGGGAGCTGTTTTTT.

The gene calls are TRBV7-2 and TRBJ2-2, with 8 bases identical to TRBD2. The V and J ends lost 8 bases and 10 bases, in that order; junction bases with no gene match: 15. The CDR3 has 15 residues. Per the germline V gene, CDR1 is SGHTA and CDR2 is FQGNSA. The CDR3, as DNA: TGTGCCAGCCGGGAGGGACTCGCCGCCGGGGAGGAGCTGTTTTTT. Translation gives CASREGLAAGEELFF. Using reference TRBV7-2 and TRBJ2-2 for the parts outside the CDR3, the full variable domain is GAGVSQSPSNKVTEKGKDVELRCDPISGHTALYWYRQSLGQGLEFLIYFQGNSAPDKSGLPSDRFSAERTGGSVSTLTIQRTQQEDSAVYLCASREGLAAGEELFFGEGSRLTVL.

This clone was recorded once. The chain recombines TRBV19 with TRBJ1-2, with D possibly TRBD1 on 5 matching bases. Trimming removed 1 base at V and 0 bases at J, with 12 bases between. CDR1 and CDR2 from the germline V gene are LNHDA and SQIVND (reference sequence). The CDR3 spans 16 residues. The CDR3 protein is CASSIVAQGANYGYTF. For the CDR3, the DNA is TGTGCCAGTAGTATAGTCGCGCAGGGCGCTAACTATGGCTACACCTTC.

The rearrangement links TRBV29-1 to TRBJ2-2, with D maybe TRBD2 (6 bases). The CDR3 contains 16 residues. Trimming cost V 5 bases and J 7 bases, with 23 bases left between them. Germline V lookup: CDR1 SQVTM, CDR2 ANQGSEA. CDR3: CSVSKPGGGLNGELFF. The DNA for the CDR3 is TGCAGCGTTTCTAAGCCTGGGGGAGGCTTGAACGGGGAGCTGTTTTTT.

This chain uses TRBV6-5 with TRBJ2-7; D remains unclear. V shed 6 bases and J shed 3 bases, with 9 bases lying between them. The CDR3 consists of 12 residues. Germline loops: CDR1 MNHEY, CDR2 SVGAGI. The CDR3 reads CASSPGGYEQYF. CDR3 DNA sequence: TGTGCCAGCAGCCCAGGTGGCTACGAGCAGTACTTC.

The V call is TRBV2, the J call TRBJ2-5, with D tentatively TRBD1 (5 bases). The end of the DNA aligns better with TRBJ2-7, so the J call may be wrong. The CDR3 loop spans 14 amino acids. Germline V gives CDR1 SNHLY, CDR2 FYNNEI. The CDR3 spells CATPRQQGSHEQYF. The CDR3 DNA sequence: TGTGCCACACCAAGACAGCAAGGTTCCCACGAGCAGTACTTC.

This clone was seen a single time. The genes are TRBV7-2 and TRBJ2-5; D gene ambiguous. Germline values: CDR1 SGHTA, CDR2 FQGNSA. V gave up 2 bases and J gave up 6 bases, with 4 bases separating them. This CDR3 is built from 11 residues. DNA for the CDR3: TGTGCCAGCAGCTTAACAAAGACCCAGTACTTC. The encoded protein is CASSLTKTQYF.

This clone came up once. The V gene is TRBV27, the J gene TRBJ2-3; possible D gene TRBD2, 6 bases. The germline gives CDR1 MNHEY, CDR2 SMNVEV (reference sequence). The ends were cut back, 1 base at V and 5 bases at J, with 13 bases in the middle. The CDR3 has 15 amino acids. The CDR3, as DNA: TGTGCCAGCAGTTTATGGGCGGGGCAGGGAGATACGCAGTATTTT. This codes for CASSLWAGQGDTQYF.

In this sample, this clone turned up once. The V call is TRBV7-8, the J call TRBJ1-1; D unresolved. Germline V gives CDR1 SGHVS, CDR2 FQNEAQ. V lost 3 bases and J 1 base, leaving 6 bases between the germline ends. This CDR3 comprises 13 residues. The CDR3 loop reads CASSFSRNTEAFF. The CDR3 DNA reads TGTGCCAGCAGCTTTTCTCGGAACACTGAAGCTTTCTTT.

The rearrangement links TRBV30 to TRBJ2-5; 8 nucleotides line up with TRBD1. The J call may be incorrect, as the DNA end agrees better with TRBJ2-7. The CDR3 length is 15 residues. Germline CDR1 GTSNPN, CDR2 SVGIG (reference sequence). The CDR3 coding sequence is TGTGCCTGGAAGGGTGTTAGTCCAGGGGGCTCCGAGCAGTACTTC. Protein sequence: CAWKGVSPGGSEQYF.

The chain has TRBV7-9 and TRBJ2-7; no reliable D call. Germline CDR1 SEHNR, CDR2 FQNEAQ (reference sequence). The V and J ends lost 4 bases and 1 base respectively, with 14 bases between them. This CDR3 spans 15 amino acids. CDR3 amino acids: CASSSQVKPSYEQYF. The DNA for the CDR3 is TGTGCCAGCAGCTCCCAAGTTAAGCCTTCCTACGAGCAGTACTTC.

The chain is built from TRBV30 and TRBJ2-3; D gene uncertain. The ends were cut back, 0 bases at V and 4 bases at J, with 2 bases in the middle. Germline-derived CDR1 and CDR2 are GTSNPN and SVGIG (reference sequence). This CDR3 has 11 amino acids. The CDR3 is CAWSVSDTQYF. As DNA, the CDR3 is TGTGCCTGGAGTGTCTCAGATACGCAGTATTTT.